The clone carrying this T cell receptor beta chain was recorded a few times. Its specificity is not known. The TCR beta library used iRepertoire HTBI primers with Arm-PCR amplification of CDR3. TCRdb independently ran MiXCR on the multiplex PCR reads; one entry per CDR3 protein. Of roughly 470,000 distinct CDR3 sequences listed, less than 25% are singletons. This sample was taken from a study of regulatory T cells in long-lasting Graves disease. Time point meaning: persistent/refractory GD, antithyroid drugs over 5 years with positive TRAb. Construction of the TCR library relied on RNA isolated from PBMCs. Study-wide results and caveats: The sample size was small, and this may have reduced accuracy.

The starting material was peripheral blood mononuclear cells (PBMCs), obtained when the disease was refractory, from a patient treated with antithyroid drugs. The receptor was derived from a female donor with Graves disease.

The CDR3 sequence is CASSYSARGELFF. DNA of the CDR3: TGTGCCAGCAGTTACTCGGCCCGGGGGGAGCTGTTTTTT. This chain joins TRBV6-5 and TRBJ2-2; no clear D. The CDR3 is made up of 13 amino acids. Trimming left V 0 bases short and J 8 bases short, with 7 bases between. Germline V gives CDR1 MNHEY, CDR2 SVGAGI.